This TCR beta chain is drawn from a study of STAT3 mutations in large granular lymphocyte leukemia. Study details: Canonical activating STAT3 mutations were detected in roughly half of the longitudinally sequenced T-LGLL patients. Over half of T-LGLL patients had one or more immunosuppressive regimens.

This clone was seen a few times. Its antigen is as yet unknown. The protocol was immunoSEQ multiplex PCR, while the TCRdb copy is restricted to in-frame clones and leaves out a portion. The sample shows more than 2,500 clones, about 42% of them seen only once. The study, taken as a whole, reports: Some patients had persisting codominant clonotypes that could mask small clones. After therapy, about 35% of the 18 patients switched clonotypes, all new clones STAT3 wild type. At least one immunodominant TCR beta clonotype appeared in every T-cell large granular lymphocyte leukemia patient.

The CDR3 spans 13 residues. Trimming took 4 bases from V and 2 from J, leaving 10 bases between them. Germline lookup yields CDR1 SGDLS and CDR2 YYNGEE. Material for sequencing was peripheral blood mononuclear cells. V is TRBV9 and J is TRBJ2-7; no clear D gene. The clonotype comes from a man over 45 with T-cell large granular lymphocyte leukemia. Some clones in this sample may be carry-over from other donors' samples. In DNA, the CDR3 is TGTGCCAGCAGCCCGCAGGAAGCCTACGAGCAGTACTTC. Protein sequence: CASSPQEAYEQYF.